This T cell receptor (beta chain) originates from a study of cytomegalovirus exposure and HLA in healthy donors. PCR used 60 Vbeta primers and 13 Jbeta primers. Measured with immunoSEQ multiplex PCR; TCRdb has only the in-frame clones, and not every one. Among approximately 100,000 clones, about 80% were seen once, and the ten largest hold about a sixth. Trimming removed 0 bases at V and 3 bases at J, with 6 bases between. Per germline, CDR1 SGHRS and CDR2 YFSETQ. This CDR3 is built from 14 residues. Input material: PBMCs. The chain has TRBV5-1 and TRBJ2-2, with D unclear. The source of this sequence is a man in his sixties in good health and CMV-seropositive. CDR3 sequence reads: CASSLVQDTGELFF. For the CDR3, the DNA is TGCGCCAGCAGCTTGGTCCAGGACACCGGGGAGCTGTTTTTT.